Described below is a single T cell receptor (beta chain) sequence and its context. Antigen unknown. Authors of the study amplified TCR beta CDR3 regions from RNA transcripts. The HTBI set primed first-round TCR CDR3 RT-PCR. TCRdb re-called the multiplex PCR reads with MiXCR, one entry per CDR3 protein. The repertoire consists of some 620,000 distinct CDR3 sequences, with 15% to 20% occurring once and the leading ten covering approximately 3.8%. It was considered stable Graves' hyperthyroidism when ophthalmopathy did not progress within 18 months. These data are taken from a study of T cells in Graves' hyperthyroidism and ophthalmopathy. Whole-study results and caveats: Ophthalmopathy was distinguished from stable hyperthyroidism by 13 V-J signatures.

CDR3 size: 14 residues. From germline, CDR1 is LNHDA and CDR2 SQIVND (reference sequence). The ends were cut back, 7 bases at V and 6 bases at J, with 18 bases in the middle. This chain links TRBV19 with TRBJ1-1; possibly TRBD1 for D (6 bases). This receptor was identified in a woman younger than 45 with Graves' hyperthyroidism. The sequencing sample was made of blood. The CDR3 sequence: CASKRQDLGAEAFF. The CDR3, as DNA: TGTGCCAGTAAACGACAGGACTTAGGCGCTGAAGCTTTCTTT. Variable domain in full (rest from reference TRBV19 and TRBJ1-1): DGGITQSPKYLFRKEGQNVTLSCEQNLNHDAMYWYRQDPGQGLRLIYYSQIVNDFQKGDIAEGYSVSREKKESFPLTVTSAQKNPTAFYLCASKRQDLGAEAFFGQGTRLTVV.